These 21 T cell receptor beta chains came from one sample sequenced in a study of blood T cell repertoires in COVID-19. The protocol was immunoSEQ multiplex PCR, while the TCRdb copy is restricted to in-frame clones and leaves out a portion. This sample has a few hundred thousand clones, with around nine tenths found just once. The specimen sequenced was peripheral blood. These receptors all come from a woman under 30 who had recovered from COVID-19.

CDR3 nucleotide sequence: TGTGCCGACGGCGGTATCATGGCGGGAGAGACCCAGTACTTC. The encoded protein is CADGGIMAGETQYF. The chain is built from TRBV2 and TRBJ2-5; perhaps TRBD2 as D (5 bases). The CDR3 consists of 14 residues. Trimming took off 11 bases at V and 4 bases at J, with 20 bases between the two ends. The germline V gene encodes CDR1 SNHLY and CDR2 FYNNEI.

The V gene is TRBV10-2, the J gene TRBJ2-3, with 8 bases aligning to TRBD2. The V and J ends lost 6 bases and 1 base, in that order; junction bases with no gene match: 6. The CDR3 totals 15 residues. Looked up from germline, CDR1 is WSHSY and CDR2 is SAAADI. The DNA of the CDR3 is TGCGCCAGCAGCTATAGCGGGACTGGCACAGATACGCAGTATTTT. It translates to CASSYSGTGTDTQYF.

This clone was observed once. The chain has TRBV7-6 and TRBJ2-3; 9 nucleotides line up with TRBD1. Per the germline V gene, CDR1 is SGHVS and CDR2 is FNYEAQ. CDR3 length: 16 residues. The trim removed 3 bases at V and 4 bases at J, leaving 8 bases unmatched. The CDR3 here is CASSLLGQGASDTQYF. CDR3 coding DNA: TGTGCCAGCAGCTTGCTGGGACAGGGTGCCTCAGATACGCAGTATTTT.

The rearrangement links TRBV29-1 to TRBJ2-7, with D possibly TRBD1 on 5 matching bases. Germline CDR1 reads SQVTM; CDR2 reads ANQGSEA. The CDR3 runs 15 residues. V gave up 4 bases and J gave up 0 bases, with 16 bases separating them. CDR3: CSVVSSRGPSYEQYF. CDR3 DNA: TGCAGCGTTGTCTCGTCAAGGGGTCCCTCCTACGAGCAGTACTTC.

This chain uses TRBV19 with TRBJ2-1; D is unresolved. CDR1 and CDR2 (germline): LNHDA, SQIVND (reference sequence). V lost 5 bases to trimming and J lost 6 bases, with 11 bases between them. The CDR3 is made up of 13 amino acids. The CDR3 DNA sequence: TGTGCCAGTAGTTGGAGCCCACCCAATGAGCAGTTCTTC. Amino acid sequence: CASSWSPPNEQFF.

The table lists this clone with a count of one. The chain combines TRBV15 with TRBJ2-1; 8 bases line up with TRBD2. The CDR3 runs 16 residues. Trimming cost V 1 base and J 4 bases; bases outside gene matches: 6. Germline V CDR1 and CDR2: LNHNV, YYDKDF (reference sequence). The CDR3 reads CATSRGREGLYNEQFF. As DNA, the CDR3 is TGTGCCACCAGCAGAGGTCGGGAGGGCCTTTACAATGAGCAGTTCTTC.

The genes are TRBV12-3 or TRBV12-4 and TRBJ2-5; D not resolved. Trimming cost V 8 bases and J 3 bases, with 10 bases left between them. The CDR3 covers 12 residues. In nucleotides, the CDR3 is TGTGCCAGCGCGTTCGCCGAAGAGACCCAGTACTTC. Residues: CASAFAEETQYF.

On this clone itself: Distinct nucleotide sequences in the sample also encode this CDR3. The rearrangement uses TRBV27 and TRBJ1-6; 8 nucleotides agree with TRBD1. CDR1 MNHEY and CDR2 SMNVEV come from the germline V gene (reference sequence). This CDR3 has 15 residues. V shed 4 bases, J shed 6 bases, and the junction held 5 bases outside the gene matches. This CDR3 reads CASSSRTGSNSPLHF. The CDR3 DNA sequence: TGTGCCAGCAGTTCCCGGACAGGGAGTAATTCACCCCTCCACTTT.

The chain joins TRBV5-1 to TRBJ2-7; the D gene is possibly TRBD2 (5 bases). V dropped 3 bases and J dropped 5 bases, with 15 bases sitting between them. Germline assignment: CDR1 SGHRS and CDR2 YFSETQ. The CDR3 contains 14 residues. The CDR3 is CASSYDGSGNEQYF. DNA of the CDR3: TGCGCCAGCAGCTACGACGGATCCGGGAACGAGCAGTACTTC.

The genes are TRBV27 and TRBJ2-3; the D gene is possibly TRBD1 (5 bases). The CDR3 spans 18 residues. The germline V and J ends were trimmed by 5 bases and 2 bases, with 23 bases remaining between them. Germline CDR1 reads MNHEY; CDR2 reads SMNVEV (reference sequence). This CDR3 reads CASSPNRQRGPFTDTQYF. CDR3 sequence (DNA): TGTGCCAGCAGTCCGAACCGACAGAGAGGACCCTTCACAGATACGCAGTATTTT.

V usage is TRBV4-3 and J usage is TRBJ2-2; 10 nucleotides match TRBD2. The CDR3 extends over 17 amino acids. Germline assignment: CDR1 LGHNA and CDR2 YSLEER. V lost 2 bases and J lost 7; bases outside the gene matches: 10. CDR3 nucleotides: TGCGCCAGCAGCCAATCTAGCGGGAGATTTCAAGGCGGGGAGCTGTTTTTT. Protein sequence: CASSQSSGRFQGGELFF.

This clone was detected only a few times. The rearrangement joins TRBV30 to TRBJ2-7, with D maybe TRBD2 (5 bases). V lost 0 bases, J lost 6 bases, and 15 bases lay in between. Germline CDR1 is GTSNPN and CDR2 is SVGIG (reference sequence). The CDR3 has 14 amino acids. Here the CDR3 reads CAWSVRAMFSEQYF. DNA of the CDR3: TGTGCCTGGAGTGTGAGGGCGATGTTCTCCGAGCAGTACTTC.

About this clone itself: The sample holds other DNA sequences that translate to the same CDR3. V gene TRBV4-1 combines with J gene TRBJ1-2, with D hard to call. CDR3 length: 14 residues. The V gene's germline CDR1 is MGHRA and CDR2 YSYEKL. V was pared by 6 bases and J by 5 bases, with 16 bases between. The CDR3 is CASRVPGSYYGYTF. CDR3 nucleotides: TGCGCCAGCAGAGTCCCAGGAAGTTATTATGGCTACACCTTC.

CDR3 residues: CASSEQTGANVLTF. In DNA form, the CDR3 reads TGTGCCAGCAGTGAACAGACTGGGGCCAACGTCCTGACTTTC. The V call is TRBV6-4, the J call TRBJ2-6; D is unclear. The germline CDR1 and CDR2 sequences are MRHNA and SNTAGT. The CDR3 covers 14 residues. V was cut by 3 bases and J by 2 bases, with 5 bases left in between.

In DNA form, the CDR3 reads TGCGCCAGCAGCCAAGGCGGAGCGATCTCCTACGAGCAGTACTTC. Residues: CASSQGGAISYEQYF. V is TRBV4-3 and J is TRBJ2-7; D gene ambiguous. CDR3 length: 15 residues. Germline-derived CDR1 and CDR2 are LGHNA and YSLEER. V lost 1 base and J lost 0, with 10 bases in between.

The chain combines TRBV3-1 (or the pseudogene TRBV3-2) with TRBJ1-2, with 10 bases aligning to TRBD1. Per germline, CDR1 LGHDT and CDR2 YNNKEL (reference sequence). The CDR3 consists of 13 residues. The V gene end was trimmed by 2 bases and the J gene end by 7 bases; junction bases not matched to a gene: 1. The CDR3: CASSQRDRGGYTF. CDR3 DNA: TGTGCCAGCAGCCAAAGGGACAGGGGTGGCTACACCTTC.

The chain links TRBV7-6 to TRBJ2-1; TRBD2 is a possible D gene (5 bases). The germline V gene has CDR1 SGHVS and CDR2 FNYEAQ. The CDR3 extends over 16 amino acids. V gave up 1 base and J gave up 4 bases, with 14 bases separating them. The CDR3 is CASSLVFRGAYNEQFF. CDR3 bases: TGTGCCAGCAGCTTAGTGTTCCGGGGTGCTTACAATGAGCAGTTCTTC.

The chain links TRBV12-1 to TRBJ1-2; the table's TRBD1 call for D was not verified on the DNA. TRBV12-1 is a listed pseudogene. The CDR3 consists of 14 residues. The CDR3 is CASSIGTGGCGYTF. The CDR3 coding sequence is TGTGCCAGCAGCATCGGGACAGGGGGCTGCGGCTACACCTTC.

The chain is built from TRBV30 and TRBJ2-1, with 9 nucleotides matching TRBD2. In germline, CDR1 is GTSNPN, CDR2 SVGIG (reference sequence). The CDR3 is made up of 14 amino acids. The trim removed 5 bases at V and 4 bases at J, leaving 6 bases unmatched. The CDR3 protein is CAWAGLAQYNEQFF. CDR3 nucleotides: TGTGCCTGGGCCGGACTAGCGCAATACAATGAGCAGTTCTTC.

The genes are TRBV30 and TRBJ1-2, with D perhaps TRBD1 (6 bases). CDR1 and CDR2 from the germline V gene are GTSNPN and SVGIG (reference sequence). CDR3 length: 14 amino acids. Trimming took off 0 bases at V and 7 bases at J, with 15 bases between the two ends. The CDR3 coding sequence is TGTGCCTGGAGTGTATACAGGGAGTACTCTGGCTACACCTTC. Translation: CAWSVYREYSGYTF.

J is TRBJ2-7 and V is TRBV29-1, with TRBD1 identical over 8 bases. Germline assignment: CDR1 SQVTM and CDR2 ANQGSEA. V gave up 6 bases and J gave up 4 bases; unmatched junction bases: 11. The CDR3 extends over 14 amino acids. The CDR3 reads CSVSSGQEWYEQYF. The DNA for the CDR3 is TGCAGCGTCTCTTCGGGACAGGAGTGGTACGAGCAGTACTTC.